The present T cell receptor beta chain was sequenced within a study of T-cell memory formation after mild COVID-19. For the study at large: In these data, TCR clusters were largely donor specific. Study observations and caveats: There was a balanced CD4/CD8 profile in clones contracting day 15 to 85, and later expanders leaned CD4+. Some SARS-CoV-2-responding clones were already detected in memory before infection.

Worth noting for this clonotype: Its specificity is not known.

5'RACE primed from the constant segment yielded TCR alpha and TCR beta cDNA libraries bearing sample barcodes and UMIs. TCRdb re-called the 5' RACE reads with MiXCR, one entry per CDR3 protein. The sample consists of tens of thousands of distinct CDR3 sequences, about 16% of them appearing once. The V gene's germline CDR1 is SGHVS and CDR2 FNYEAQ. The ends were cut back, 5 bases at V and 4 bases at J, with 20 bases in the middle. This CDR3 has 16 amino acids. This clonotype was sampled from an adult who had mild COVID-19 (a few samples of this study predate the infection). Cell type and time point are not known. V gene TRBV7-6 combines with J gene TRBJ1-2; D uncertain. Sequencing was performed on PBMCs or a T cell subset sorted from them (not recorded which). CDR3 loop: CASSQTTGVGGYGYTF. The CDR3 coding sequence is TGTGCCAGCAGCCAGACTACGGGCGTTGGAGGCTATGGCTACACCTTC.